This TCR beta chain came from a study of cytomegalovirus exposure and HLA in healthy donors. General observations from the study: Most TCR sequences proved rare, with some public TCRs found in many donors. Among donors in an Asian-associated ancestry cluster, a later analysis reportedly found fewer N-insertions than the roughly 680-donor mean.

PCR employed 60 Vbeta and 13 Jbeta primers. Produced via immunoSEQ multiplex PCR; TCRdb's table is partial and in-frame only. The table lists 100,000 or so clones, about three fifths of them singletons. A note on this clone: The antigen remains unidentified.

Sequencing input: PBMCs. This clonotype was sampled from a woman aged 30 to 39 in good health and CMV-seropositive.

CDR3 sequence reads: CSVLGQGAYNEQFF. As DNA, the CDR3 is TGCAGCGTATTGGGACAGGGAGCCTACAATGAGCAGTTCTTC. The chain joins TRBV29-1 to TRBJ2-1, with 9 bases lining up with TRBD1. The CDR3 spans 14 residues. V shed 6 bases, J shed 2 bases, and the junction held 5 bases outside the gene matches. Germline lookup yields CDR1 SQVTM and CDR2 ANQGSEA.